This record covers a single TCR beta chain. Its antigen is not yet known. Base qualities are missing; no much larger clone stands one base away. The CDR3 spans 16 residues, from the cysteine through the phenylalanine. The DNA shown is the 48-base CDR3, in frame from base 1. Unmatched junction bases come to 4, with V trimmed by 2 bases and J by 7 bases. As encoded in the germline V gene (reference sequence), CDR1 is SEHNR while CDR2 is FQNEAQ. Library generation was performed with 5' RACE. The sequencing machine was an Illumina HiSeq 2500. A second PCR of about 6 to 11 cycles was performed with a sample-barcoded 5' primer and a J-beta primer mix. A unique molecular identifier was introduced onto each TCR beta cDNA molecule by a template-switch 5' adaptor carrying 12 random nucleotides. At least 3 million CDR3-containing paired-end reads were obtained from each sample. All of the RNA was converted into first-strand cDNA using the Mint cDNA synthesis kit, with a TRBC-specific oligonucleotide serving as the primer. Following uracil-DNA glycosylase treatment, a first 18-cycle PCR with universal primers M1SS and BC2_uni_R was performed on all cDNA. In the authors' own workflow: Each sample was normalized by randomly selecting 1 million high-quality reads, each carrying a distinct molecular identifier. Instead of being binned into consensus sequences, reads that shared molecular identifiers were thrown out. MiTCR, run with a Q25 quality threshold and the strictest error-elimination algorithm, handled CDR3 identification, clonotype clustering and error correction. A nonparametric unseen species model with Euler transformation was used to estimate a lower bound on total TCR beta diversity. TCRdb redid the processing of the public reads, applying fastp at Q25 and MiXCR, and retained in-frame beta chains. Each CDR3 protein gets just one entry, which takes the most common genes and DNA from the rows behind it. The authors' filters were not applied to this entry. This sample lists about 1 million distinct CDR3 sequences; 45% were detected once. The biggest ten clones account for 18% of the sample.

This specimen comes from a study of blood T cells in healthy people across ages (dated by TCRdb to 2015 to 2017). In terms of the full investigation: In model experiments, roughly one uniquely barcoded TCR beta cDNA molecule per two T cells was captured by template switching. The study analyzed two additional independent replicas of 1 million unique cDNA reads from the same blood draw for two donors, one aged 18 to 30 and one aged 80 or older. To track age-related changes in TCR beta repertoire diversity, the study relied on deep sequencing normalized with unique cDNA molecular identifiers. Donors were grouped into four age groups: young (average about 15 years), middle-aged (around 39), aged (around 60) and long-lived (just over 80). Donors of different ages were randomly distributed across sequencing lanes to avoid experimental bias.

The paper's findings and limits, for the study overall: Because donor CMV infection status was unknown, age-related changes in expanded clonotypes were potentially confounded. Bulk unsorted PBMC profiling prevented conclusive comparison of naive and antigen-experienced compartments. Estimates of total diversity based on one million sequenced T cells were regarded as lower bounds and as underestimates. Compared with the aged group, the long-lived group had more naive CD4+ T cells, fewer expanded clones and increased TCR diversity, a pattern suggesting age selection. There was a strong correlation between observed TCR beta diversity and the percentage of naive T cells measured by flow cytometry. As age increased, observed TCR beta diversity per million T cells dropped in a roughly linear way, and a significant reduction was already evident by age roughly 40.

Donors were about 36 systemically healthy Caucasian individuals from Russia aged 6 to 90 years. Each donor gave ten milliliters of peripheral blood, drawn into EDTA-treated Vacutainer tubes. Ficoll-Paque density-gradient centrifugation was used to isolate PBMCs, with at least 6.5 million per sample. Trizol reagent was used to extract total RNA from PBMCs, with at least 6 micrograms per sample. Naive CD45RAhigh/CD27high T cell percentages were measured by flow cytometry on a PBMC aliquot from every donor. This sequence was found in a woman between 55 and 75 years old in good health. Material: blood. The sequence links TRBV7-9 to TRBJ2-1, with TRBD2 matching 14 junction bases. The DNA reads TGTGCCAGCAGCTTAAAGACTAGCGGGAGGGAAAATGAGCAGTTCTTC. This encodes CASSLKTSGRENEQFF.